Below, 16 T cell receptor beta chains from the same sample are listed, as sequenced in a study of cytomegalovirus exposure and HLA in healthy donors (dated by TCRdb to 2015 to 2018). Libraries were prepared through the immunoSEQ multiplex PCR assay. For the multiplex PCR, a mixture combining 60 forward primers for TCR Vbeta segments and 13 reverse primers for TCR Jbeta segments was used. TCRdb took this table from immuneACCESS and kept in-frame rearrangements with V and J called. Such tables lack part of the clones; where checked against another copy, unresolved V genes explain under half of the gap, and the rest is unexplained. This sample is represented by 200,000 to 250,000 clones; around 83% of them were singletons. Around 1.4% of the sample belongs to the ten largest clones. The material sequenced was PBMCs. Receptors originate from a girl aged 10 to 17 in good health and CMV-seronegative.

The chain has TRBV6-5 and TRBJ1-2, with 10 bases matching TRBD1. Trimming cost V 9 bases and J 2 bases; bases outside gene matches: 6. The CDR3 covers 14 residues. Germline values: CDR1 MNHEY, CDR2 SVGAGI. In DNA, the CDR3 is TGTGCCAGTCGGGACAGGGGATGGAACTATGGCTACACCTTC. This gives the protein CASRDRGWNYGYTF.

The CDR3: CASSSLRGKDSPLHF. DNA for the CDR3: TGTGCCAGCAGTTCACTTCGGGGGAAGGATTCACCCCTCCACTTT. J is TRBJ1-6 and V is TRBV28, with D perhaps matching TRBD1 (5 bases). The CDR3 contains 15 residues. Germline values: CDR1 MDHEN, CDR2 SYDVKM. The V end was cut by 4 bases, the J end by 8 bases, with 15 bases between.

Only a few counts were recorded for this clone. The chain links TRBV7-8 to TRBJ2-2; D may be TRBD2 (5 bases). V was cut by 5 bases and J by 0 bases, with 13 bases left in between. The CDR3 spans 16 residues. Germline values: CDR1 SGHVS, CDR2 FQNEAQ. In nucleotides, the CDR3 is TGTGCCAGCAGCCCCCGGGATAGAGCGAACACCGGGGAGCTGTTTTTT. It translates to CASSPRDRANTGELFF. The full variable domain, with the rest looked up from reference TRBV7-8 and TRBJ2-2, is GAGVSQSPRYKVAKRGQDVALRCDPISGHVSLFWYQQALGQGPEFLTYFQNEAQLDKSGLPSDRFFAERPEGSVSTLKIQRTQQEDSAVYLCASSPRDRANTGELFFGEGSRLTVL.

The chain recombines TRBV5-4 with TRBJ1-2; 7 positions agree with TRBD1. The junction had 7 bases not matched to a gene; V was cut back by 4 bases and J by 1 base. This CDR3 region has 15 residues. CDR1 and CDR2 (germline): SGHNT, YYREEE (reference sequence). The DNA of the CDR3 is TGTGCCAGCAGCCCCCGGACAGGCGGTAACTATGGCTACACCTTC. Its translation: CASSPRTGGNYGYTF.

The J gene is TRBJ2-6, the V gene TRBV11-2; D uncertain. The germline V and J ends were trimmed by 5 bases and 0 bases, with 11 bases remaining between them. The CDR3 is made up of 16 amino acids. The germline CDR1 and CDR2 sequences are SGHAT and FQNNGV. CDR3 DNA: TGTGCCAGCAGCGCCTCTAGGATCTCTGGGGCCAACGTCCTGACTTTC. Encoded protein: CASSASRISGANVLTF.

The J gene is TRBJ2-1, the V gene TRBV28; TRBD2 matches 12 bases. Germline V gives CDR1 MDHEN, CDR2 SYDVKM. This CDR3 is 16 amino acids long. The V segment lost 6 bases and the J segment 5 bases; nucleotides outside the gene matches: 8. CDR3 region: CASSLLGTSGHNEQFF. In nucleotides, the CDR3 is TGTGCCAGCAGCCTACTCGGGACTAGCGGGCACAATGAGCAGTTCTTC.

The chain employs TRBV5-6 and TRBJ2-2; tentatively, D is TRBD1 (5 bases). The CDR3 length is 14 residues. CDR1 and CDR2 (germline): SGHDT, YYEEEE. The ends were cut back, 7 bases at V and 1 base at J, with 11 bases in the middle. The CDR3 DNA is TGTGCCAGCTGCGAAGGACAGAACACCGGGGAGCTGTTTTTT. This translates into CASCEGQNTGELFF.

CDR3 coding DNA: TGTGCCATCAGTGGTGGCGCGACAAACTATGGCTACACCTTC. Amino acid sequence: CAISGGATNYGYTF. The chain carries TRBV10-3 and TRBJ1-2, with D unresolved. CDR1 is ENHRY, CDR2 SYGVKD, per germline. Trimming cost V 4 bases and J 2 bases, with 11 bases left between them. The CDR3 runs 14 residues.

This chain links TRBV28 with TRBJ2-5; 8 positions agree with TRBD1. After removal of 2 bases from V and 2 bases from J, the junction contained 10 bases not matched to a gene. Germline V gene data show CDR1 as MDHEN and CDR2 as SYDVKM. This CDR3 is 17 amino acids long. Here the CDR3 DNA reads TGTGCCAGCAGTTTAGGAAACGACAGGGGACAACAAGAGACCCAGTACTTC. Its translation: CASSLGNDRGQQETQYF.

The chain combines TRBV6-4 with TRBJ2-5, with D perhaps TRBD1 (6 bases). Germline CDR1 MRHNA, CDR2 SNTAGT. This CDR3 is built from 14 residues. Trimming left V 3 bases short and J 4 bases short, with 12 bases between. The CDR3 loop is CASSEGRGGETQYF. The CDR3 DNA follows: TGTGCCAGCAGTGAGGGCAGGGGTGGAGAGACCCAGTACTTC.

The chain uses TRBV5-6 and TRBJ1-5; D is ambiguous. Germline values: CDR1 SGHDT, CDR2 YYEEEE. The length of the CDR3 is 17 residues. Trimming took off 4 bases at V and 5 bases at J, with 22 bases between the two ends. Written as DNA, the CDR3 is TGTGCCAGCAGCGAAGGACGGGGAACGCCGCTATATCAGCCCCAGCATTTT. It is translated as CASSEGRGTPLYQPQHF.

This rearrangement joins TRBV27 to TRBJ2-7, with 7 bases aligning to TRBD1. Trimming cost V 2 bases and J 4 bases; bases outside gene matches: 5. This CDR3 has 14 residues. CDR1 MNHEY and CDR2 SMNVEV come from the germline V gene (reference sequence). CDR3 loop: CASSLRGRLYEQYF. The CDR3 nucleotides are TGTGCCAGCAGTTTAAGGGGGCGGTTATACGAGCAGTACTTC.

Points on this clone: Within the sample, other DNA sequences also encode this same CDR3. This rearrangement joins TRBV6-5 to TRBJ2-7; D may be TRBD1 (6 bases). CDR3 length: 13 residues. Trimming removed 2 bases from V and 3 bases from J, with 8 bases in between. From germline, CDR1 is MNHEY and CDR2 SVGAGI. The CDR3 here is CASSYETGYEQYF. CDR3 bases: TGTGCCAGCAGTTACGAGACAGGCTACGAGCAGTACTTC.

The genes are TRBV5-1 and TRBJ1-1; D gene ambiguous. V gave up 1 base and J gave up 1 base, with 8 bases separating them. CDR1 is SGHRS and CDR2 is YFSETQ in the germline V gene. CDR3 size: 14 residues. The CDR3 bases are TGCGCCAGCAGCTTGAATCCCCAGAACACTGAAGCTTTCTTT. It encodes CASSLNPQNTEAFF.

This chain connects TRBV6-5 to TRBJ1-1; D is unclear. The CDR3 is 14 amino acids. CDR1 MNHEY and CDR2 SVGAGI come from the germline V gene. V was trimmed by 4 bases and J by 2 bases, leaving 11 bases between them. The CDR3: CASSWEIGNTEAFF. In DNA form, the CDR3 reads TGTGCCAGCAGTTGGGAGATCGGTAACACTGAAGCTTTCTTT.

The rearrangement joins TRBV5-1 to TRBJ1-1; 7 bases are shared with TRBD1. From germline, CDR1 is SGHRS and CDR2 YFSETQ. CDR3 length: 14 amino acids. The junction had 3 bases not matched to a gene; V was cut back by 4 bases and J by 0 bases. This chain's CDR3 is CASSGGTVNTEAFF. The CDR3 region has the DNA TGCGCCAGCAGCGGAGGGACAGTGAACACTGAAGCTTTCTTT.